The T cell receptor (beta chain) described here comes from a study of blood T cell repertoires in COVID-19 (dated by TCRdb to 2019 to 2021). For context, the study as a whole: Samples covering the acute and convalescent phases of COVID-19 were provided by collaborators in the United States, Italy and Spain. The prospective study material was composed of cDNA or gDNA derived from T cells, B-cell-depleted T cells, or PBMCs. The dataset comprised deeply sampled blood TCRbeta repertoires from subjects exposed to, actively infected with, or recovered from COVID-19. The repertoires were released in a freely available public database meant as a resource for research on the immune response to SARS-CoV-2. Samples were obtained from the ongoing ImmuneRACE study (first 160 participants) and from some 1,300 subjects provided by 6 global collaborators. The sample metadata nearly always contained a de-identified subject ID, COVID-19 status, age in years and sex. Where HLA class I and class II types were available, the types were taken from metadata supplied by the sample provider, not from assay-based typing.

The immunoSEQ Assay, a bias-controlled multiplex PCR, was used to amplify TCRbeta CDR3 regions from genomic DNA. Per the authors' processing: The number of nucleated cells in each sample was estimated from the amplification of reference gene primers within the assay. To quantify the absolute abundance of each unique TCRbeta CDR3 rearrangement, sequence reads were collapsed and filtered. For each sample, productive Simpson clonality was calculated as the square root of Simpson's diversity index over productive rearrangements. Not all clones reach the TCRdb copy of this immuneACCESS table, which keeps in-frame sequences only. Checked studies attribute under half of the gap to unresolved V genes and leave the rest unexplained. D and trimming come from the DNA, and the V and J calls and clone size come from that table. The sample table contains tens of thousands of clones; only one count was recorded for 65% to 85% of them. Approximately 17% of the sample lies in the top ten.

Remarks on this clone: It has no known antigen specificity. No base quality values were provided; no much bigger clone lies one nucleotide off.

Whole blood was collected in K2EDTA tubes by collaborating institutions according to the institutions' own protocols. For TCRbeta analysis, collaborators shipped samples as frozen whole blood, isolated PBMCs, or DNA extracted from either of those sample types. Results the study describes overall, beyond this receptor: Clinical and demographic metadata were provided uncurated, with the amount varying by source and participant.

Sample: peripheral blood. The receptor was isolated from a man aged 65-85 years with active COVID-19.

The bases are TGTGCCAGCAGCCTTAACCCGGGACGGCGGGGAGGATCACCCCTCCACTTT. This translates into CASSLNPGRRGGSPLHF. The V and J genes are TRBV5-6 and TRBJ1-6; the D gene is possibly TRBD1, with 5 bases matching. The germline V gene specifies SGHDT as CDR1 and YYEEEE as CDR2. V was cut back by 4 bases and J by 10 bases, leaving a gap of 24 bases between them. The CDR3 contains 17 residues, cysteine and phenylalanine counted. The entry retains the CDR3 DNA only, 51 bases that are in frame from base 1.